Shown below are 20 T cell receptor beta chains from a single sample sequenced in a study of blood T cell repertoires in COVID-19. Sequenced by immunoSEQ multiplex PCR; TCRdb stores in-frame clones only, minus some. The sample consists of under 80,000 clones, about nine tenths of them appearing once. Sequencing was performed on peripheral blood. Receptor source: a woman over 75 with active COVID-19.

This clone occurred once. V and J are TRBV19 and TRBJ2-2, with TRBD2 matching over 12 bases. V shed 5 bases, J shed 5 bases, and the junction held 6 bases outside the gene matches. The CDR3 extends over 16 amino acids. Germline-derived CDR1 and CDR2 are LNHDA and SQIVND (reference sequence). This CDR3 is CASSPSGRAGTGELFF. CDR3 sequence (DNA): TGTGCCAGTAGTCCTAGCGGGAGGGCTGGGACCGGGGAGCTGTTTTTT.

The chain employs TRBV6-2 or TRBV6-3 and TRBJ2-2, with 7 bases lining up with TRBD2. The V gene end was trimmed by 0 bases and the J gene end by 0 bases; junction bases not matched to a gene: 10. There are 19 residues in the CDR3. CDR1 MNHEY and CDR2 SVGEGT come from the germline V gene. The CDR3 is CASSYSPGGAAANTGELFF. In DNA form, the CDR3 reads TGTGCCAGCAGTTACTCCCCGGGGGGAGCGGCCGCGAACACCGGGGAGCTGTTTTTT.

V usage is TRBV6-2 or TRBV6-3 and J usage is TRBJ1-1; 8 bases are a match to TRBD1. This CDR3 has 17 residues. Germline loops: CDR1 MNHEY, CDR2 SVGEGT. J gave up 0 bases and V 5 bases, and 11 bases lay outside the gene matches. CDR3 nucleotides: TGTGCCAGCAGTCCCGGGGCGTCAGGGGGCCTGAACACTGAAGCTTTCTTT. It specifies CASSPGASGGLNTEAFF.

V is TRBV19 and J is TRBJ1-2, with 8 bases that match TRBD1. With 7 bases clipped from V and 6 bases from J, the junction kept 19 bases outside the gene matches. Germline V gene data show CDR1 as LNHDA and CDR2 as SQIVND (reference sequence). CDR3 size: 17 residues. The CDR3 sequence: CASTRQGASTTPDGYTF. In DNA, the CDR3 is TGTGCCAGTACCCGGCAGGGGGCATCAACGACCCCCGATGGCTACACCTTC.

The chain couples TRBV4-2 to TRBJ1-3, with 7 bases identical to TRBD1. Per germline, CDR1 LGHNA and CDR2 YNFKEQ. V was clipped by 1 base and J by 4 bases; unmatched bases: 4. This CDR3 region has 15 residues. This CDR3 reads CASSQVTGAGNTIYF. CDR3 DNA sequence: TGTGCCAGCAGCCAAGTTACAGGGGCCGGAAACACCATATATTTT.

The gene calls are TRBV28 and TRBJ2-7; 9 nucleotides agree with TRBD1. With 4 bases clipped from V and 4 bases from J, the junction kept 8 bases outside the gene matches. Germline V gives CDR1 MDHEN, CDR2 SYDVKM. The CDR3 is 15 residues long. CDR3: CASSSPGQGRYEQYF. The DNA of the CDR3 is TGTGCCAGCAGTTCTCCGGGACAGGGACGTTACGAGCAGTACTTC.

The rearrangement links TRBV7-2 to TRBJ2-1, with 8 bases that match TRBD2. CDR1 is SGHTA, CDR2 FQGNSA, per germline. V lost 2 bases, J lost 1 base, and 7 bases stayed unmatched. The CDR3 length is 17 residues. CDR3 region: CASSLIGSGTSYNEQFF. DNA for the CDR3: TGTGCCAGCAGCTTAATTGGTAGCGGGACATCCTACAATGAGCAGTTCTTC. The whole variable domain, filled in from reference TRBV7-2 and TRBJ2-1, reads GAGVSQSPSNKVTEKGKDVELRCDPISGHTALYWYRQSLGQGLEFLIYFQGNSAPDKSGLPSDRFSAERTGGSVSTLTIQRTQQEDSAVYLCASSLIGSGTSYNEQFFGPGTRLTVL.

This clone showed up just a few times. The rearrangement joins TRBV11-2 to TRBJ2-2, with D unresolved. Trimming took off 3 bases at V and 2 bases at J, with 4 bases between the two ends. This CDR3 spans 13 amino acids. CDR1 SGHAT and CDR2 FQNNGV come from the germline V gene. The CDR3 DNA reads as TGTGCCAGCAGCTTGTCAAACACCGGGGAGCTGTTTTTT. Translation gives CASSLSNTGELFF. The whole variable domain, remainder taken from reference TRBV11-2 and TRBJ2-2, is EAGVAQSPRYKIIEKRQSVAFWCNPISGHATLYWYQQILGQGPKLLIQFQNNGVVDDSQLPKDRFSAERLKGVDSTLKIQPAKLEDSAVYLCASSLSNTGELFFGEGSRLTVL.

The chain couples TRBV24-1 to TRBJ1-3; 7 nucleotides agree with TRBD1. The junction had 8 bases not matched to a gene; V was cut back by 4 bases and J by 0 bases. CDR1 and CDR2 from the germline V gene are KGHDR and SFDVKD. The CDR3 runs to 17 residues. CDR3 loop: CATSEPQGGASGNTIYF. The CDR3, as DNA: TGTGCCACCAGTGAACCCCAGGGGGGTGCCTCTGGAAACACCATATATTTT.

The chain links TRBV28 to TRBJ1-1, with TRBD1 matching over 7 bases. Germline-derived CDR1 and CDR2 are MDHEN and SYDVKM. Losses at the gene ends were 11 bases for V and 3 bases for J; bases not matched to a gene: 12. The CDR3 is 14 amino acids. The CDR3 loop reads CAGRNRQGHTEAFF. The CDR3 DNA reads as TGTGCCGGGAGAAACCGACAGGGTCACACTGAAGCTTTCTTT.

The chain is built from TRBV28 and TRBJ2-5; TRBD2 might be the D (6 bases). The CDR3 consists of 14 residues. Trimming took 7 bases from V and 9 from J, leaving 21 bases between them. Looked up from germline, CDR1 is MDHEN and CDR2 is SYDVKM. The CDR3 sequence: CASTSYSAPGAQYF. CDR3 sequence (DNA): TGTGCCAGCACCTCCTATAGCGCCCCGGGGGCCCAGTACTTC.

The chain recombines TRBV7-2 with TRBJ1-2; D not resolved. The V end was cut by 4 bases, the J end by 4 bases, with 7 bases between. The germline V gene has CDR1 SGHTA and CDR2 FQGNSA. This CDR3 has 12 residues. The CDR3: CASSWARYGYTF. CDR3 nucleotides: TGTGCCAGCAGCTGGGCCCGCTATGGCTACACCTTC.

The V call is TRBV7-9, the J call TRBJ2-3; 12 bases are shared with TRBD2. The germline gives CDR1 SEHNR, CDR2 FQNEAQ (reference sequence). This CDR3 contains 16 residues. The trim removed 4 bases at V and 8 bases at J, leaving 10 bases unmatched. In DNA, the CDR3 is TGTGCCAGCAGCTCCTGGACTAGCGGGACTCAGGGTACGCAGTATTTT. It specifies CASSSWTSGTQGTQYF.

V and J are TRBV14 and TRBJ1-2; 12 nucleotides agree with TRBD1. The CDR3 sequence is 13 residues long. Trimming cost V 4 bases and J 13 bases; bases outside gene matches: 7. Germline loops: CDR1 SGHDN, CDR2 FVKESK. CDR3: CASSPSGQGAPTF. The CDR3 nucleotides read TGTGCCAGCAGCCCCTCGGGACAGGGGGCACCCACCTTC.

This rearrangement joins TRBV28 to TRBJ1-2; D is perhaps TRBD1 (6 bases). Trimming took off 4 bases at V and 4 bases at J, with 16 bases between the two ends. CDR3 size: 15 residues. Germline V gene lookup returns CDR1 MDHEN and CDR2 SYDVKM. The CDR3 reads CASSSTGFVGYGYTF. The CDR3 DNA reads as TGTGCCAGCAGTTCTACAGGGTTTGTTGGCTATGGCTACACCTTC.

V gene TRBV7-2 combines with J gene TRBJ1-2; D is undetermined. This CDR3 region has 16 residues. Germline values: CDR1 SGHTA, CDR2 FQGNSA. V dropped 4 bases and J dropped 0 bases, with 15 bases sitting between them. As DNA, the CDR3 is TGTGCCAGCAGCTCCCGCGTCGGGGTCTCTAACTATGGCTACACCTTC. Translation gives CASSSRVGVSNYGYTF.

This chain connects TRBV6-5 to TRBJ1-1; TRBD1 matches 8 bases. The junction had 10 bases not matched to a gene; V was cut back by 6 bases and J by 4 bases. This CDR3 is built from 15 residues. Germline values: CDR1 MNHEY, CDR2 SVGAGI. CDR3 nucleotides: TGTGCCAGCAGATGGACAGGGCGGGGGGGCACTGAAGCTTTCTTT. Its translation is CASRWTGRGGTEAFF.

CDR3 loop: CASRKDRENTIYF. CDR3 nucleotide sequence: TGTGCCAGCAGGAAGGACAGGGAGAACACCATATATTTT. The chain joins TRBV2 to TRBJ1-3; 8 bases line up with TRBD1. The length of the CDR3 is 13 residues. Trimming cost V 6 bases and J 7 bases; bases outside gene matches: 5. The germline V gene has CDR1 SNHLY and CDR2 FYNNEI.

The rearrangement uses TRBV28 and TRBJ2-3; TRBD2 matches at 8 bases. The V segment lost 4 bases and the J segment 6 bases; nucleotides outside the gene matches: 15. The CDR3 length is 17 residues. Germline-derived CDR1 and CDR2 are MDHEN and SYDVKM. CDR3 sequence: CASSSPRGSGKRDTQYF. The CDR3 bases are TGTGCCAGCAGTTCCCCTCGAGGTAGCGGGAAGAGGGATACGCAGTATTTT.

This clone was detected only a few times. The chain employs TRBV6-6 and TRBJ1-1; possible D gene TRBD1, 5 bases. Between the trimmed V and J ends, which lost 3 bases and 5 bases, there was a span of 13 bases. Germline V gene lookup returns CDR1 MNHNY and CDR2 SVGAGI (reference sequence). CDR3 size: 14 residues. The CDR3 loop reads CASSYSTGGTEAFF. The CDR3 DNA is TGTGCCAGCAGTTATTCTACAGGAGGGACTGAAGCTTTCTTT.